This T cell receptor beta chain stems from a study of blood T cells in healthy people across ages. Through a sample-barcoded 5' primer and a J-beta primer mix, a second PCR was run for roughly 7 to 11 cycles. TCRdb re-derived calls from the 5' RACE reads in MiXCR, one entry per CDR3 protein. The sample lists some 1.5 million distinct CDR3 sequences; 28% were seen once. CDR3 length: 13 residues. J gave up 6 bases and V 4 bases, and 4 bases lay outside the gene matches. Germline V gene sequence: CDR1 LGHDT, CDR2 YNNKEL (reference sequence). Source material: blood. The chain combines TRBV3-1 with TRBJ1-2; 8 positions agree with TRBD1. This sequence originates from a woman under 40 in good health. The CDR3 nucleotides are TGTGCCAGCAGCCCAGGGGGCGCCGATGGCTACACCTTC. This translates into CASSPGGADGYTF.